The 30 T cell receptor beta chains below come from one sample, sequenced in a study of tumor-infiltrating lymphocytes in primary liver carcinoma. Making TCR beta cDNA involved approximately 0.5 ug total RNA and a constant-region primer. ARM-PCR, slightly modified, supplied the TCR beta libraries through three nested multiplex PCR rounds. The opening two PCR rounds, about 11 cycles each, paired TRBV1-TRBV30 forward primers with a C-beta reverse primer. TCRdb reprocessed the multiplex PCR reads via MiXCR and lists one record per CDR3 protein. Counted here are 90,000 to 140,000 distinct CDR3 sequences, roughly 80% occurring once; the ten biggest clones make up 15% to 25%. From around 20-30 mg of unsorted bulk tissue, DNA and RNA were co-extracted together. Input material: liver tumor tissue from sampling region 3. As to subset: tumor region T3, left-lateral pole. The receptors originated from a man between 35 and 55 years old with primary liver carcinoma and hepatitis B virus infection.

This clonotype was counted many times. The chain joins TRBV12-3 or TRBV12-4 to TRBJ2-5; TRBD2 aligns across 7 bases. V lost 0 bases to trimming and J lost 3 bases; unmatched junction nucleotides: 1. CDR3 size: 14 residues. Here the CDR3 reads CASSLAGGEETQYF. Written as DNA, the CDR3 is TGTGCCAGCAGTTTAGCGGGAGGGGAAGAGACCCAGTACTTC.

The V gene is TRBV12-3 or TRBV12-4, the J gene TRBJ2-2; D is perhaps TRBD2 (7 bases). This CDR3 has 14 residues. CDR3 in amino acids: CASGYSVGTGGPFF. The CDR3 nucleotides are TGTGCGAGCGGTTACTCCGTGGGCACCGGGGGGCCGTTTTTT.

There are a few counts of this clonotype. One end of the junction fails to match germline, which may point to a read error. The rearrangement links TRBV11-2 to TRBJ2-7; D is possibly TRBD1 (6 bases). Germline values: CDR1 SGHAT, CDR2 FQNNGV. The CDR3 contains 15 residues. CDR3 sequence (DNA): TGTGCCAGCAGCTTACGATGGGCAGGGGAAAACGAGCAGTGCTTT. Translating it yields CASSLRWAGENEQCF.

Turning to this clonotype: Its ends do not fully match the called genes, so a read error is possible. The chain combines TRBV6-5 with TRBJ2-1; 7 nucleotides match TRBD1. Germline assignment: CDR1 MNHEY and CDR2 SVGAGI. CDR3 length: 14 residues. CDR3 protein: CASSEDRLVNEQFF. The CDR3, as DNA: TGTGCCAGCAGTGAGGACAGGCTGGTCAATGAACAGTTCTTC.

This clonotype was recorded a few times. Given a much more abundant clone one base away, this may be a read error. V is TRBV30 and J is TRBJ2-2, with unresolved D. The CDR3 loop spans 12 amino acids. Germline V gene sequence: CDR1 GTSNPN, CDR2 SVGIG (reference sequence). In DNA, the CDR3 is TGTGTCTCGGAGCGGAACACCGGGGAGCTGTTTTTT. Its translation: CVSERNTGELFF. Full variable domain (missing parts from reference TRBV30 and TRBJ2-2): SQTIHQWPATLVQPVGSPLSLECTVEGTSNPNLYWYRQAAGRGLQLLFYSVGIGQISSEVPQNLSASRPQDRQFILSSKKLLLSDSGFYLCVSERNTGELFFGEGSRLTVL.

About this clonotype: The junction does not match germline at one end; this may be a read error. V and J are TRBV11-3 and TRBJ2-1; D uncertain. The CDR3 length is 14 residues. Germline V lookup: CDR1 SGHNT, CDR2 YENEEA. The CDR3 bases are TGTGCCAACAGCTTAGGCGTCTTGAACGATGAGCAGTTCTTC. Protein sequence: CANSLGVLNDEQFF.

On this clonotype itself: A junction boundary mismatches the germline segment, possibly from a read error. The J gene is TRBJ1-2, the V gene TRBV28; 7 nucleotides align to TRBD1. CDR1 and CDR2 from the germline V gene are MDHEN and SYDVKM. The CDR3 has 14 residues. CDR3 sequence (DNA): TGTGCCAGCAGTTCAACTGACAGGGTGGCTGGCCACACCTTC. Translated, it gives CASSSTDRVAGHTF.

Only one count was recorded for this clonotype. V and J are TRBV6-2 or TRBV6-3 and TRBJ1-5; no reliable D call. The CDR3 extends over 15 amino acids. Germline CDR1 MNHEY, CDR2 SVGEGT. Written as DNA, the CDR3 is TGTCAGAGCAGTTACTCGAGGGTCCCCAATCAGCCCCAGCATTTT. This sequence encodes CQSSYSRVPNQPQHF.

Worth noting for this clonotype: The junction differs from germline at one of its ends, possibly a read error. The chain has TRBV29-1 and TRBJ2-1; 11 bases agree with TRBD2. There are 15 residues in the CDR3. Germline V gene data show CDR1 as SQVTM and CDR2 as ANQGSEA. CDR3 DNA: TGCAGTGTTGGAATAGCGGGAGGGTTCTACATTGAGCAGTTCTTC. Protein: CSVGIAGGFYIEQFF.

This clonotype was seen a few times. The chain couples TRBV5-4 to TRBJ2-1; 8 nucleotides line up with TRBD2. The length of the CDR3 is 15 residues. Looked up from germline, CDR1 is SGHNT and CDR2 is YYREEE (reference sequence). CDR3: CVRSLVGGGYNEQFF. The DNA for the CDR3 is TGTGTCCGCAGTCTCGTCGGGGGGGGTTACAATGAGCAGTTCTTC. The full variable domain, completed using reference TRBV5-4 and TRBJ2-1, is ETGVTQSPTHLIKTRGQQVTLRCSSQSGHNTVSWYQQALGQGPQFIFQYYREEENGRGNFPPRFSGLQFPNYSSELNVNALELDDSALYLCVRSLVGGGYNEQFFGPGTRLTVL.

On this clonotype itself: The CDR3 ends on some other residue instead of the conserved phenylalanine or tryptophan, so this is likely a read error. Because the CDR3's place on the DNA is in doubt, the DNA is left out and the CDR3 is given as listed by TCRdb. The CDR3 protein is CSGGDSLNTEVFL. The chain joins TRBV29-1 to TRBJ1-1; the table's D call, TRBD1, has no DNA check behind it. Germline V CDR1 and CDR2: SQVTM, ANQGSEA. The CDR3 is made up of 13 amino acids, end residues included.

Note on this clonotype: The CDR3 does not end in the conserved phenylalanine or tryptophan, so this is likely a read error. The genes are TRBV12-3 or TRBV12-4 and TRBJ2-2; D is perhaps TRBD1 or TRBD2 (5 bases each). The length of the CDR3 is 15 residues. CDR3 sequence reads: CVISLVLGRGGELFS. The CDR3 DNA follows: TGTGTCATCAGTTTAGTTCTGGGGCGCGGGGGGGAGCTGTTTTCT.

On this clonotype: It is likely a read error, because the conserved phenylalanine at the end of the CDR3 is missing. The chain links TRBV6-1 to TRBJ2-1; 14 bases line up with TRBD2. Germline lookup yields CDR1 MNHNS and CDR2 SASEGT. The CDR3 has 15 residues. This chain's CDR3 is CVSSPRTSGRYEQFL. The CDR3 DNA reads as TGTGTCAGCAGTCCTCGGACTAGCGGGAGGTATGAGCAGTTCTTA.

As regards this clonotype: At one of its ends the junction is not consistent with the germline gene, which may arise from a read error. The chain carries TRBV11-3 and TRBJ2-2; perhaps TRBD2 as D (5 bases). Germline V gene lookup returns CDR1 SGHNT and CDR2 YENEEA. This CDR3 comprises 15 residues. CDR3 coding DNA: TGTGCCAACAGCTTAGTAGTAGGAGTTTCCGGGGAGCTGTCTTTT. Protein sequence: CANSLVVGVSGELSF.

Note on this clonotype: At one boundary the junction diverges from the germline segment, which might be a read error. Written as DNA, the CDR3 is TGTGCCAGCACCCTCACGAGACCAGCGGGAGAGATCCAGTACTTC. Amino acid sequence: CASTLTRPAGEIQYF. This chain uses TRBV11-1 with TRBJ2-5; 8 nucleotides align to TRBD2. CDR1 is SGHAT and CDR2 is FQDESV in the germline V gene (reference sequence). The CDR3 extends over 15 amino acids.

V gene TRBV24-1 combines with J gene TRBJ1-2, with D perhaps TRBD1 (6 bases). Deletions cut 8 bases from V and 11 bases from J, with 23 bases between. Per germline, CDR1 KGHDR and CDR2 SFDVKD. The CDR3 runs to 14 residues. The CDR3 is CATNAWGRDKGYTF. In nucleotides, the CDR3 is TGTGCCACCAATGCTTGGGGGCGTGATAAAGGTTACACCTTC.

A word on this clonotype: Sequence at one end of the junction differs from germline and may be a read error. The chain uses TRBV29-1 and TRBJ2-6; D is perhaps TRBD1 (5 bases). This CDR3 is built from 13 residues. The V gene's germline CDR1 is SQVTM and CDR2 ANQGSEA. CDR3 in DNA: TGCAGCGTACCAGGGCTTGGGGCCAACATCCTGACTTTC. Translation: CSVPGLGANILTF.

The CDR3 loop reads CASSLNRRGDRLYF. CDR3 nucleotides: TGTGCCAGCAGCTTAAACCGACGAGGGGATAGGCTGTATTTT. V usage is TRBV11-2 and J usage is TRBJ2-3, with D perhaps matching TRBD1 or TRBD2 (5 bases each). Germline lookup yields CDR1 SGHAT and CDR2 FQNNGV. The germline V and J ends were trimmed by 2 bases and 14 bases, with 20 bases remaining between them. CDR3 length equals 14 residues.

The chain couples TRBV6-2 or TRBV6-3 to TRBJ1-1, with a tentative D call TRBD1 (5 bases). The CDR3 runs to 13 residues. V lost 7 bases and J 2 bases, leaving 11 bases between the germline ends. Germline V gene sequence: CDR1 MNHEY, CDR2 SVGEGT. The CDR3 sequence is CASILTENTEAFF. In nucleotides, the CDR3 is TGTGCCAGCATACTGACAGAAAACACTGAAGCTTTCTTT.

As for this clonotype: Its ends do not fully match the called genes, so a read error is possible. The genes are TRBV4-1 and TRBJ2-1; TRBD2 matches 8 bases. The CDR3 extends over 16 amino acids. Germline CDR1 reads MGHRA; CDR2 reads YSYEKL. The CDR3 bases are TGCGCCAGCAGCCGAGCGAGTGGCGGGAGGTACAATGAGCAGCTCTTC. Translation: CASSRASGGRYNEQLF.

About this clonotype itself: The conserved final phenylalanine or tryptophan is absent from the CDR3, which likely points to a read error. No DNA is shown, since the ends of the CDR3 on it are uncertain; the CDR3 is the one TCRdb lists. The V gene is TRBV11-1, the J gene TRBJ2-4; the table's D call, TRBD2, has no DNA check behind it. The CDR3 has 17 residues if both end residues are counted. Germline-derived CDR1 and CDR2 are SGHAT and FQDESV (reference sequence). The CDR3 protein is CASNFPGTSGTKNIQYV.

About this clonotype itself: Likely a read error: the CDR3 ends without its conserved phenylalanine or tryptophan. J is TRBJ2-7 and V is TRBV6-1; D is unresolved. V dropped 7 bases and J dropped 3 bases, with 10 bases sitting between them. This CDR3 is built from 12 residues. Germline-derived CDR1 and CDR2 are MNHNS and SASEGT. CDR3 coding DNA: TGTGCCAGCACGCAGATGTTCTACGAGCAGTACCTC. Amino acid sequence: CASTQMFYEQYL.

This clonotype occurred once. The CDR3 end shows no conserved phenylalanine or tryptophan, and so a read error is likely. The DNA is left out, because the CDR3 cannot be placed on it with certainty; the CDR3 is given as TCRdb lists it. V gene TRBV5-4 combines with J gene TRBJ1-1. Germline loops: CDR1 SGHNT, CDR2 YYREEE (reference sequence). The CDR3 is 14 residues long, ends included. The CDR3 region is CASSLGVLNTEAFI.

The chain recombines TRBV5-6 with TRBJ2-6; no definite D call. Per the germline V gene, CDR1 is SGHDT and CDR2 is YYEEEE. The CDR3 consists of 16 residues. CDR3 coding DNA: TGTGATAGCAACACATATACGGACTCTGGGGCCAACGTCCTGACTTTC. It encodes CDSNTYTDSGANVLTF. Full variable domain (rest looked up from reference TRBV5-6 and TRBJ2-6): DAGVTQSPTHLIKTRGQQVTLRCSPKSGHDTVSWYQQALGQGPQFIFQYYEEEERQRGNFPDRFSGHQFPNYSSELNVNALLLGDSALYLCDSNTYTDSGANVLTFGAGSRLTVL.

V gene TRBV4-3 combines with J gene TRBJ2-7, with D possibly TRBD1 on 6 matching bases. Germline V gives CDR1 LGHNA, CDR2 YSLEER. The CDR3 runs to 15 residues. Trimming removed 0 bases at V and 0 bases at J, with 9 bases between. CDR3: CASSQDPTGSYEQYF. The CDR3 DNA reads TGCGCCAGCAGCCAAGATCCGACAGGCTCCTACGAGCAGTACTTC.

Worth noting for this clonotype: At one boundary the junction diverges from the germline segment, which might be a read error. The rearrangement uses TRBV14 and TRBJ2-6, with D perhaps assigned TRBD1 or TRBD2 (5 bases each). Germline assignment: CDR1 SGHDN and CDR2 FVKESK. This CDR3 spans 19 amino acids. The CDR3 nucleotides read TGTGCCAGCAGCCCACGATGGATAGTGCTCCTCTCTGGGACCAACGTCCCGACTTTC. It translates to CASSPRWIVLLSGTNVPTF.

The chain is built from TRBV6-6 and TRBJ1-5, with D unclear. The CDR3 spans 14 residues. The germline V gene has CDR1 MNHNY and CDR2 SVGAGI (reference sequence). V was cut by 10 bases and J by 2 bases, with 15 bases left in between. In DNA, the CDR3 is TGTGCCAACGAGGTAGGAGGAGGCAATCAGCCCCAGCATTTT. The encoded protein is CANEVGGGNQPQHF.

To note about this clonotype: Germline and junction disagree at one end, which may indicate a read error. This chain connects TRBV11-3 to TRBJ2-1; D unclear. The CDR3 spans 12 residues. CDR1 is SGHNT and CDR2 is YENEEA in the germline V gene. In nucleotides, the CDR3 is TGTACCAGCAGCTTAAATGTCAATGAGAGGTTCTTC. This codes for CTSSLNVNERFF.

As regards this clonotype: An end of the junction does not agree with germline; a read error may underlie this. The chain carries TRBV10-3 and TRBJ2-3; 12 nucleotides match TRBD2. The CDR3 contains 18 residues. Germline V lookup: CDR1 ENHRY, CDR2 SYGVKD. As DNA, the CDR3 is TGTGTCATCAGTGAGTATCTAGCGGGAGGGCCCCGCACAGATACGCAGTATTTT. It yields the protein CVISEYLAGGPRTDTQYF.

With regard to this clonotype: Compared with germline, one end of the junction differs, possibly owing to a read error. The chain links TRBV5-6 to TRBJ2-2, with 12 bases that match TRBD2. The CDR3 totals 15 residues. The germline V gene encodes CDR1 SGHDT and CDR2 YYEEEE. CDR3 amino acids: CASSMGLAGTGGLFF. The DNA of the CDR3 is TGTGCCAGCAGCATGGGACTAGCGGGCACCGGGGGGCTGTTTTTT.